The present T cell receptor (beta chain) was sequenced within a study of CD8 T cells in Susac syndrome. The CDR3 has 14 residues. V was pared by 4 bases and J by 4 bases, with 15 bases between. Germline values: CDR1 SGHRS, CDR2 YFSETQ. Sequencing of TCR beta was carried out in blood CD8+ and CD4+ T cells. The multiple sclerosis controls were treatment-naive patients, and their relapsing-remitting disease was stable or active. Isolation of CD8+ and CD4+ T cells was performed negatively, whereas enrichment of TEMRA cells was done by FACS. This clonotype has a handful of counts. The authors reverse transcribed roughly 0.5 to 1 ug RNA with random hexamers. Amplification of the TCR beta CDR3 was carried out by immunoSEQ multiplex PCR, which spanned a total of 54 Vbeta and 13 Jbeta segments. TCRdb fed the immunoSEQ multiplex PCR reads into MiXCR, producing one record per CDR3 protein. The table records under 550,000 distinct CDR3 sequences, 75% to 90% of them present only once.

The chain couples TRBV5-1 to TRBJ2-7; D is unresolved. The receptor comes from a human donor with multiple sclerosis. Source material: CD8+ T cells from PBMCs. The CDR3 nucleotides read TGCGCCAGCAGCGCCTCAGTTATGGATTACGAGCAGTACTTC. This translates into CASSASVMDYEQYF.